This entry lists 31 T cell receptor beta chains sequenced from one sample in a study of OX40 agonist ivuxolimab in advanced cancers. The assay was immunoSEQ multiplex PCR, and TCRdb's table has in-frame clones only and misses some. The repertoire includes about 12,000 clones, around 74% of them detected once, and less than 30% sits in the top ten. The specimen was CD4+ or CD8+ T cells sorted from blood, collected in a trial of the OX40 agonist ivuxolimab. The receptors come from an adult with an advanced solid tumor such as melanoma, head and neck, liver or kidney cancer.

The chain combines TRBV4-1 with TRBJ2-1; 12 bases line up with TRBD2. The V and J ends lost 5 bases and 6 bases, in that order; junction bases with no gene match: 5. Germline V gene lookup returns CDR1 MGHRA and CDR2 YSYEKL. The CDR3 sequence is 15 residues long. The CDR3 bases are TGCGCCAGCAGCTTAGGACTAGCGGGACGCAATGAGCAGTTCTTC. It yields the protein CASSLGLAGRNEQFF.

The chain has TRBV6-5 and TRBJ1-2; 9 bases map to TRBD1. CDR1 is MNHEY, CDR2 SVGAGI, per germline. V lost 3 bases, J lost 7 bases, and 6 bases stayed unmatched. The CDR3 contains 14 residues. The CDR3 DNA follows: TGTGCCAGCAGTTATGTGGACAGGGGCGCTGGCTACACCTTC. The encoded protein is CASSYVDRGAGYTF.

This chain uses TRBV7-6 with TRBJ2-1; no firm D call. CDR3 length: 13 residues. V was clipped by 2 bases and J by 10 bases, with 12 bases between them. Germline loops: CDR1 SGHVS, CDR2 FNYEAQ. This CDR3 reads CASSLNTQTEQFF. CDR3 DNA sequence: TGTGCCAGCAGCTTAAACACTCAAACCGAGCAGTTCTTC.

The chain uses TRBV11-2 and TRBJ2-2; D is ambiguous. V was trimmed by 0 bases and J by 1 base, leaving 6 bases between them. Germline loops: CDR1 SGHAT, CDR2 FQNNGV. The CDR3 consists of 15 residues. CDR3 sequence (DNA): TGTGCCAGCAGCTTAGATTACCTGAACACCGGGGAGCTGTTTTTT. Protein product: CASSLDYLNTGELFF.

The table lists this clone with a few counts. This chain uses TRBV6-1 with TRBJ1-3; 7 bases line up with TRBD1. With V trimmed by 1 base and J by 4 bases, 1 base remained unmatched. Germline CDR1 and CDR2: MNHNS and SASEGT. The CDR3 contains 14 residues. The CDR3 DNA reads TGTGCCAGCAGTGAAGTGACAGGGGGAAACACCATATATTTT. The encoded protein is CASSEVTGGNTIYF.

The gene calls are TRBV28 and TRBJ2-7; 8 positions agree with TRBD2. Trimming removed 2 bases from V and 12 bases from J; junction bases left unmatched: 6. Germline CDR1 and CDR2: MDHEN and SYDVKM. The CDR3 has 12 amino acids. The CDR3 protein is CASSLPPLAAYF. CDR3 nucleotides: TGTGCCAGCAGTTTACCCCCACTAGCGGCGTACTTC.

This clone was seen a handful of times. The chain uses TRBV7-7 and TRBJ1-5; no clear D gene. The CDR3 runs 13 residues. Trimming stripped 1 base from V and 7 bases from J, with 8 bases between. Germline values: CDR1 SSHAT, CDR2 FNYEAQ (reference sequence). The CDR3 region is CASSLEYGQPQHF. The CDR3 DNA reads as TGTGCCAGCAGCTTAGAGTATGGCCAGCCCCAGCATTTT.

The chain carries TRBV14 and TRBJ1-2; no reliable D call. The V gene's germline CDR1 is SGHDN and CDR2 FVKESK. V gave up 0 bases and J gave up 5 bases, with 4 bases separating them. CDR3 size: 12 residues. The CDR3 loop is CASSQEGYGYTF. The CDR3 DNA reads as TGTGCCAGCAGCCAAGAAGGTTATGGCTACACCTTC.

Of note for this clone: Additional DNA sequences in this sample encode the identical CDR3. The genes are TRBV29-1 and TRBJ2-3; 7 positions match TRBD1. Per the germline V gene, CDR1 is SQVTM and CDR2 is ANQGSEA. The CDR3 extends over 14 amino acids. Trimming took 1 base from V and 2 from J; bases not matched to a gene: 3. Here the CDR3 reads CSVEGQGFTDTQYF. In DNA form, the CDR3 reads TGCAGCGTTGAAGGACAGGGCTTCACAGATACGCAGTATTTT.

This chain joins TRBV6-5 and TRBJ1-1; D is undetermined. Germline CDR1 is MNHEY and CDR2 is SVGAGI. Trimming pared 2 bases from V and 3 bases from J, leaving 10 bases between. This CDR3 is 14 amino acids long. The CDR3, as DNA: TGTGCCAGCAGTTACACCCTCAGTTACACTGAAGCTTTCTTT. Its protein product is CASSYTLSYTEAFF.

V gene TRBV27 combines with J gene TRBJ2-7; 7 bases are a match to TRBD2. This CDR3 is 14 amino acids long. From germline, CDR1 is MNHEY and CDR2 SMNVEV (reference sequence). V lost 3 bases, J lost 5 bases, and 7 bases stayed unmatched. The CDR3 protein is CASSLGGREDEQYV. DNA of the CDR3: TGTGCCAGCAGTTTGGGCGGGAGAGAGGACGAGCAGTACGTC.

This clone was detected a few times. The chain is built from TRBV4-1 and TRBJ2-3; D is unresolved. Germline V gives CDR1 MGHRA, CDR2 YSYEKL. The CDR3 consists of 14 residues. V lost 8 bases to trimming and J lost 2 bases, with 14 bases between them. In DNA, the CDR3 is TGCGCCAGCGCTGGGTGGGTAAACACAGATACGCAGTATTTT. This codes for CASAGWVNTDTQYF.

This clone is deemed medium-sized. This rearrangement joins TRBV7-9 to TRBJ1-1, with D unclear. There are 12 residues in the CDR3. The germline V gene has CDR1 SEHNR and CDR2 FQNEAQ (reference sequence). Trimming took 1 base from V and 11 from J, leaving 11 bases between them. CDR3 loop: CASSLGGLGAFF. The CDR3 region has the DNA TGTGCCAGCAGCTTAGGAGGGCTGGGGGCTTTCTTT.

The chain recombines TRBV2 with TRBJ2-1; the match to TRBD2 covers 10 bases. The germline CDR1 and CDR2 sequences are SNHLY and FYNNEI. The CDR3 is 17 amino acids. V lost 6 bases, J lost 11 bases, and 19 bases stayed unmatched. DNA for the CDR3: TGTGCCAGCAGGGGGACTAGCGCGGTTTTGACGACGGATAAGCAGTTCTTC. It specifies CASRGTSAVLTTDKQFF.

This clone was counted between two and nine times. The V call is TRBV27, the J call TRBJ1-2, with no clear D. Germline values: CDR1 MNHEY, CDR2 SMNVEV (reference sequence). The V gene lost 6 bases and the J gene lost 4 bases, with 15 bases spanning the gap. This CDR3 has 14 residues. The CDR3 loop reads CASRMSGDAYGYTF. The CDR3 region has the DNA TGTGCCAGCAGGATGTCAGGAGACGCCTATGGCTACACCTTC.

V gene TRBV5-1 combines with J gene TRBJ2-1; 9 bases match TRBD1. Germline CDR1 SGHRS, CDR2 YFSETQ. V lost 0 bases and J lost 7; bases outside the gene matches: 2. There are 14 residues in the CDR3. The CDR3 nucleotides are TGCGCCAGCAGCTTGGGGACAGGGGCAAATGAGCAGTTCTTC. It yields the protein CASSLGTGANEQFF.

This clone was seen a few times. The chain combines TRBV28 with TRBJ1-1; 8 bases are a match to TRBD1. Germline V gene lookup returns CDR1 MDHEN and CDR2 SYDVKM. The CDR3 length is 15 residues. The V and J ends lost 2 bases and 4 bases, in that order; junction bases with no gene match: 6. CDR3 sequence: CASSLGQGFRTEAFF. The CDR3 nucleotides read TGTGCCAGCAGTTTAGGACAGGGTTTTCGCACTGAAGCTTTCTTT. Supplemented by reference TRBV28 and TRBJ1-1, the full variable domain reads DVKVTQSSRYLVKRTGEKVFLECVQDMDHENMFWYRQDPGLGLRLIYFSYDVKMKEKGDIPEGYSVSREKKERFSLILESASTNQTSMYLCASSLGQGFRTEAFFGQGTRLTVV.

The J gene is TRBJ2-5, the V gene TRBV9; 7 nucleotides align to TRBD1. V trimming: 0 bases; J trimming: 7 bases; junction bases outside the gene matches: 9. The CDR3 spans 15 residues. Looked up from germline, CDR1 is SGDLS and CDR2 is YYNGEE. CDR3 DNA sequence: TGTGCCAGCAGCGTAGATAGGGGGCAAGGAGCGACCCAGTACTTC. This translates into CASSVDRGQGATQYF.

This clone was observed a handful of times. The chain combines TRBV29-1 with TRBJ2-6; D ambiguous. Germline values: CDR1 SQVTM, CDR2 ANQGSEA. CDR3 length equals 14 residues. V was trimmed by 5 bases and J by 0 bases, leaving 8 bases between them. CDR3 coding DNA: TGCAGCGTTATACTGGACTCTGGGGCCAACGTCCTGACTTTC. Protein product: CSVILDSGANVLTF.

This clone was recorded a few times. This chain uses TRBV29-1 with TRBJ2-1, with 11 bases lining up with TRBD2. The germline V gene encodes CDR1 SQVTM and CDR2 ANQGSEA. The V segment lost 4 bases and the J segment 0 bases; nucleotides outside the gene matches: 8. The CDR3 has 17 residues. The CDR3 is CSVVGLAATSSYNEQFF. The CDR3 coding sequence is TGCAGCGTTGTGGGACTAGCGGCGACGAGCTCCTACAATGAGCAGTTCTTC.

This clone qualifies as medium-sized. The chain employs TRBV27 and TRBJ2-7; D is perhaps TRBD1 (6 bases). CDR1 and CDR2 from the germline V gene are MNHEY and SMNVEV (reference sequence). The V end lost 5 bases, the J end lost 6 bases, and 11 bases lay between the germline ends. The CDR3 has 12 amino acids. The CDR3 nucleotides are TGTGCCAGCAGTCAAACAGGGCGCGAGCAGTACTTC. Its translation is CASSQTGREQYF.

This sequence joins TRBV29-1 and TRBJ1-3, with TRBD1 identical over 8 bases. Unmatched junction bases numbered 7, after V lost 6 bases and J lost 6 bases. Germline loops: CDR1 SQVTM, CDR2 ANQGSEA. This CDR3 spans 13 amino acids. CDR3 nucleotides: TGCAGCGTCGCGACAGGGGCTGAAAACACCATATATTTT. Protein product: CSVATGAENTIYF.

The chain carries TRBV6-4 and TRBJ2-1, with D unclear. The V and J ends lost 2 bases and 5 bases respectively, with 13 bases between them. This CDR3 is 15 amino acids long. Germline V gene lookup returns CDR1 MRHNA and CDR2 SNTAGT. The CDR3 region has the DNA TGTGCCAGCAGTGACGAGGAGAGTGGCCACAATGAGCAGTTCTTC. Translating gives CASSDEESGHNEQFF.

The CDR3 region has the DNA TGTGCCAGCACAGAGAACTATGGCTACACCTTC. Amino acid sequence: CASTENYGYTF. V usage is TRBV6-9 and J usage is TRBJ1-2; D remains ambiguous. V shed 7 bases and J shed 2 bases, with 5 bases lying between them. This CDR3 region has 11 residues. The germline V gene has CDR1 MNHGY and CDR2 SVAAGI.

This rearrangement joins TRBV5-1 to TRBJ2-7, with D possibly matching TRBD2 (5 bases). V gave up 0 bases and J gave up 0 bases, with 7 bases separating them. The CDR3 runs 14 residues. CDR1 SGHRS and CDR2 YFSETQ come from the germline V gene. The CDR3 coding sequence is TGCGCCAGCAGCTTGGTAGCGTACTCCTACGAGCAGTACTTC. It encodes CASSLVAYSYEQYF.

This sequence joins TRBV4-3 and TRBJ2-5; 13 positions match TRBD2. The length of the CDR3 is 14 residues. CDR1 and CDR2 from the germline V gene are LGHNA and YSLEER. J gave up 5 bases and V 5 bases, and 2 bases lay outside the gene matches. Written as DNA, the CDR3 is TGCGCCAGCAGCGGACTAGCGGGAGAGGAGACCCAGTACTTC. Translating it yields CASSGLAGEETQYF.

A remark on this clone: One end of the junction fails to match germline, which may point to a read error. The V gene is TRBV7-8, the J gene TRBJ1-1, with no clear D. Per the germline V gene, CDR1 is SGHVS and CDR2 is FQNEAQ. This CDR3 has 15 residues. The CDR3 nucleotides are TGTGCCAGCAGCCTAGCGCGGGGTGGGTTGACTGAAGCTTTCTTT. It codes for CASSLARGGLTEAFF.

The chain joins TRBV4-1 to TRBJ1-1; D gene uncertain. This CDR3 has 12 amino acids. CDR1 and CDR2 from the germline V gene are MGHRA and YSYEKL. V was trimmed by 1 base and J by 8 bases, leaving 8 bases between them. The CDR3 region is CASSQGSTEAFF. CDR3 bases: TGCGCCAGCAGCCAAGGATCGACAGAAGCTTTCTTT.

This clone was recorded once. The chain uses TRBV28 and TRBJ2-3, with D possibly matching TRBD1 (6 bases). The ends were cut back, 6 bases at V and 1 base at J, with 14 bases in the middle. The CDR3 runs 15 residues. In germline, CDR1 is MDHEN, CDR2 SYDVKM. The DNA of the CDR3 is TGTGCCAGCAGGCATCAGGGGATCGGCACAGATACGCAGTATTTT. It specifies CASRHQGIGTDTQYF.

Worth noting for this clone: At one boundary the junction diverges from the germline segment, which might be a read error. The chain recombines TRBV9 with TRBJ1-1; possible D gene TRBD1, 5 bases. The germline V gene has CDR1 SGDLS and CDR2 YYNGEE. The CDR3 consists of 14 residues. CDR3 sequence reads: CAGSVGAGNTEAFF. CDR3 DNA: TGTGCCGGCAGCGTAGGGGCCGGGAACACTGAAGCTTTCTTT. The full variable domain, in which reference TRBV9 and TRBJ1-1 provide the parts outside the CDR3, is DSGVTQTPKHLITATGQRVTLRCSPRSGDLSVYWYQQSLDQGLQFLIQYYNGEERAKGNILERFSAQQFPDLHSELNLSSLELGDSALYFCAGSVGAGNTEAFFGQGTRLTVV.

This clone occurred a few times. The chain uses TRBV27 and TRBJ2-7; D is possibly TRBD1 (6 bases). CDR1 is MNHEY, CDR2 SMNVEV, per germline (reference sequence). CDR3 length: 11 residues. V shed 5 bases and J shed 6 bases, with 8 bases lying between them. CDR3 region: CASSTGLEQYF. The CDR3 bases are TGTGCCAGCAGTACAGGGCTCGAGCAGTACTTC.